This TCR beta chain was retrieved from a study of identical twins. Study conclusions and caveats: Insertion counts were lower in abundant cord blood beta clonotypes, a trend that memory repertoires did not show. For zero-insertion analyses, partial confounding could come from invariant MAIT and iNKT cells. Interpretation of the results relied on cross-sectional statistical analysis and not on following the same donors.

This CDR3 is built from 19 residues. Trimming at V came to 0 bases and at J to 0 bases, leaving 11 bases not matched to a gene. The germline V gene encodes CDR1 SGHRS and CDR2 YFSETQ. Remarks on this clonotype: Its target is unknown.

Every one of the donors was a healthy Caucasian. TCRdb itself ran the 5' RACE reads through MiXCR, one entry per CDR3 protein. Found here are approximately 620,000 distinct CDR3 sequences, 8.6% of them singletons; the top ten hold 0.98%. The data also belong to a second study, concerning yellow fever vaccine responses in identical twins.

The chain links TRBV5-1 to TRBJ2-1; 8 bases map to TRBD2. Specimen: PBMCs. The receptor comes from a woman aged 18-29 years in good health. The CDR3 DNA follows: TGCGCCAGCAGCTTGGAACTCTTAGCGGGGTCGAGCTCCTACAATGAGCAGTTCTTC. Protein product: CASSLELLAGSSSYNEQFF. Full variable domain (remainder filled in from reference TRBV5-1 and TRBJ2-1): KAGVTQTPRYLIKTRGQQVTLSCSPISGHRSVSWYQQTPGQGLQFLFEYFSETQRNKGNFPGRFSGRQFSNSRSEMNVSTLELGDSALYLCASSLELLAGSSSYNEQFFGPGTRLTVL.